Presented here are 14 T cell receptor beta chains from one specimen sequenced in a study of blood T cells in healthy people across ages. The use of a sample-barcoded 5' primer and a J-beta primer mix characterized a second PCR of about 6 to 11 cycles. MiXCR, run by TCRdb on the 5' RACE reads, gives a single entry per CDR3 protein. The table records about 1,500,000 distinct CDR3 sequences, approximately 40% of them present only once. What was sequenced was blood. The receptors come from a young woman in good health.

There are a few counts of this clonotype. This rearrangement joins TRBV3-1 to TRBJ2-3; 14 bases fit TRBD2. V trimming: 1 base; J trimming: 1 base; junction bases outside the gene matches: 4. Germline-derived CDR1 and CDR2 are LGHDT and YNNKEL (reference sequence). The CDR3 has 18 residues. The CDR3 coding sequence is TGTGCCAGCAGCCAAGTTAGACTAGCGGGGGGGCGCACAGATACGCAGTATTTT. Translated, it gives CASSQVRLAGGRTDTQYF.

Written as DNA, the CDR3 is TGTGCCAGCAGCGAGCGACTAGCGGGGGGGCCGTTAGCATATACGCAGTATTTT. This codes for CASSERLAGGPLAYTQYF. The V call is TRBV7-2, the J call TRBJ2-3, with TRBD2 matching over 14 bases. CDR1 is SGHTA, CDR2 FQGNSA, per germline. There are 18 residues in the CDR3. V trimming: 5 bases; J trimming: 7 bases; junction bases outside the gene matches: 14.

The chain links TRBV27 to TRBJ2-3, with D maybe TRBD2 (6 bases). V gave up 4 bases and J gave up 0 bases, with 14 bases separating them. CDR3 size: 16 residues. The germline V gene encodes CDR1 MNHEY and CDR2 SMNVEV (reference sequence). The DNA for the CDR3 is TGTGCCAGCAGTTACCTCCTAGCGCAGAGCACAGATACGCAGTATTTT. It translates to CASSYLLAQSTDTQYF.

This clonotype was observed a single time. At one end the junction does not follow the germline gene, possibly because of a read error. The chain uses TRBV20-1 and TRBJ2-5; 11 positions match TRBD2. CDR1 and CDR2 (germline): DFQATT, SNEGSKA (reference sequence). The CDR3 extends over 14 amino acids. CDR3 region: CSAPGTSGGEAQYF. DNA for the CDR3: TGCAGTGCCCCGGGGACTAGCGGTGGAGAGGCCCAGTACTTC.

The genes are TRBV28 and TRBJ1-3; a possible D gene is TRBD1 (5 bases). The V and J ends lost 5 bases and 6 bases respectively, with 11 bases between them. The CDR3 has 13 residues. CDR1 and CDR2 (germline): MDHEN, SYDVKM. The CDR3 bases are TGTGCCAGCAGTCCTCAGGGTCTAAACACCATATATTTT. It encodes CASSPQGLNTIYF.

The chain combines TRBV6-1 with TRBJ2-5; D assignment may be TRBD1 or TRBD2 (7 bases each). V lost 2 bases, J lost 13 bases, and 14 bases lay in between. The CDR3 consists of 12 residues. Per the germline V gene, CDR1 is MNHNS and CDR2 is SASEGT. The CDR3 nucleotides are TGTGCCAGCAGTGAATTGGGGGGGACAGCGTACTTC. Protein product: CASSELGGTAYF.

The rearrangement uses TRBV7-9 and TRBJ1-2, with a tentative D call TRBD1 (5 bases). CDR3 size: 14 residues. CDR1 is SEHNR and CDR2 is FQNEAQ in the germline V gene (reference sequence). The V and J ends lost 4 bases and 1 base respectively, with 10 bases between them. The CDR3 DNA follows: TGTGCCAGCAGCTCCGCGCAGGGTAACTATGGCTACACCTTC. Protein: CASSSAQGNYGYTF. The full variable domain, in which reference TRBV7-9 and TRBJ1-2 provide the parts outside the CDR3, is DTGVSQNPRHKITKRGQNVTFRCDPISEHNRLYWYRQTLGQGPEFLTYFQNEAQLEKSRLLSDRFSAERPKGSFSTLEIQRTEQGDSAMYLCASSSAQGNYGYTFGSGTRLTVV.

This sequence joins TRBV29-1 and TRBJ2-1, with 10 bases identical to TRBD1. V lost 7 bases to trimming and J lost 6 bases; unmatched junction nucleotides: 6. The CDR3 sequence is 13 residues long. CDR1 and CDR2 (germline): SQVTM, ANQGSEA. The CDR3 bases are TGCAGCGCCGGGACAGGGGCAATCAATGAGCAGTTCTTC. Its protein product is CSAGTGAINEQFF.

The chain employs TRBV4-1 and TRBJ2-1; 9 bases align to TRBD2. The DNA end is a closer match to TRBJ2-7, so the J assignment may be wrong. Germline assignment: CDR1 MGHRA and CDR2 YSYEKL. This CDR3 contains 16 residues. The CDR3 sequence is CASSPSQLAGYNEQYF. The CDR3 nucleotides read TGCGCCAGCAGCCCAAGCCAACTAGCGGGCTACAATGAGCAGTACTTC.

CDR3 nucleotide sequence: TGCGCCAGCGGTAGGACAGGTGCTGCCTTTTCCTACAATGAGCAGTTCTTC. Translating gives CASGRTGAAFSYNEQFF. J is TRBJ2-1 and V is TRBV5-1; 7 bases fit TRBD1. V shed 7 bases, J shed 1 base, and the junction held 14 bases outside the gene matches. CDR3 length: 17 amino acids. Germline-derived CDR1 and CDR2 are SGHRS and YFSETQ.

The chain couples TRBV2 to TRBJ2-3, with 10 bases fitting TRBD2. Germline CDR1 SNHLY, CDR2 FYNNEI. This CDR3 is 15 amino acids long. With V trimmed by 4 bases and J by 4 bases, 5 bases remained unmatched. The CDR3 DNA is TGTGCCAGCAGTGTGGCTAGCGGGAGCGCAGATACGCAGTATTTT. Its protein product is CASSVASGSADTQYF.

CDR3 loop: CASSFGTGLSGNTIYF. The CDR3 DNA reads TGTGCCAGCAGTTTCGGTACAGGCCTCTCTGGAAACACCATATATTTT. V is TRBV28 and J is TRBJ1-3; D is possibly TRBD1 (5 bases). The CDR3 is 16 residues long. In germline, CDR1 is MDHEN, CDR2 SYDVKM. Trimming removed 3 bases from V and 0 bases from J, with 12 bases in between.

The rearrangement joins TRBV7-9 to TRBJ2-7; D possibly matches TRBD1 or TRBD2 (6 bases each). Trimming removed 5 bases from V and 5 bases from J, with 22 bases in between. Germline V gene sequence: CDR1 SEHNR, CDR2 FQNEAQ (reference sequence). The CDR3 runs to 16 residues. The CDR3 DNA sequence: TGTGCCAGCAGCGCCACGGGGGCAGGGGTGATCCACGAGCAGTACTTC. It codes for CASSATGAGVIHEQYF.

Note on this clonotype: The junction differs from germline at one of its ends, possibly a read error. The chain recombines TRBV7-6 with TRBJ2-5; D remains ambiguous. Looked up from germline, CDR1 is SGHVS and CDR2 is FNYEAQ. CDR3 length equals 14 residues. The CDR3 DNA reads TGTTCCAGCAGCTCAGACGTGTACCAAGAGACCCAGTACTTC. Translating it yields CSSSSDVYQETQYF. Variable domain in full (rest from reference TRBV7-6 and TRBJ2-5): GAGVSQSPRYKVTKRGQDVALRCDPISGHVSLYWYRQALGQGPEFLTYFNYEAQQDKSGLPNDRFSAERPEGSISTLTIQRTEQRDSAMYRCSSSSDVYQETQYFGPGTRLLVL.